The clone carrying this T cell receptor beta chain was counted at least ten times. Losses at the gene ends were 2 bases for V and 6 bases for J; bases not matched to a gene: 7. Germline CDR1 MDHEN, CDR2 SYDVKM. This CDR3 has 15 residues. RNA served as the template for amplifying TCR beta CDR3 regions. First-round RT-PCR employed HTBI primers, with a second-round multiplex PCR after it. One entry per CDR3 protein results from TCRdb running MiXCR on the multiplex PCR reads. The sample records fewer than 400,000 distinct CDR3 sequences, about 18% being singletons. Clinicians diagnosed using symptoms, serum thyroxine, TRAb, thyroid ultrasound and orbital computed tomography. The data stem from a study of Graves' ophthalmopathy and Graves' hyperthyroidism.

The sample comprised peripheral blood. This rearrangement joins TRBV28 to TRBJ1-5; 7 bases are a match to TRBD1. The receptor was derived from a woman aged 18 to 35 with Graves' ophthalmopathy. The CDR3 is CASSLVTTGSQPQHF. CDR3 DNA sequence: TGTGCCAGCAGTTTAGTGACGACAGGGTCTCAGCCCCAGCATTTT.